Sequencing of this T cell receptor (beta chain) was carried out in a study of resident and recirculating memory T cells in vitiligo. This table comes from immunoSEQ multiplex PCR, and its TCRdb copy is limited to in-frame clones, with some not included. The data contain 65,000 to 80,000 clones, around 92% of them singletons. This clone was detected only once. Patients who had received treatment within the previous three months were excluded. The germline V gene has CDR1 ENHRY and CDR2 SYGVKD. J gave up 6 bases and V 10 bases, and 9 bases lay outside the gene matches. The CDR3 has 13 residues. Sequenced material: blood. This clonotype was obtained from a male donor with vitiligo. The J gene is TRBJ2-7, the V gene TRBV10-3, with 10 bases identical to TRBD1. CDR3: CATKDRGSGEQYF. The CDR3, as DNA: TGTGCCACCAAGGACAGGGGGAGTGGCGAGCAGTACTTC.